This T cell receptor beta chain emerged from a study of control samples from healthy donors and cancer patients. Using immunoSEQ multiplex PCR, the repertoire was profiled, and TCRdb retains in-frame clones only, with some absent. Of 3,600 or so clones listed, around 77% were seen once; the top ten hold roughly 9%. The germline V gene has CDR1 MDHEN and CDR2 SYDVKM. Trimming at V came to 2 bases and at J to 6 bases, leaving 5 bases not matched to a gene. The CDR3 sequence is 15 residues long. V usage is TRBV28 and J usage is TRBJ2-2; TRBD1 agrees at 8 bases. The TCR originated in a female donor with melanoma. Sequencing was done on a sample of formalin-fixed, paraffin-embedded tissue. The CDR3 spells CASSLRDRLAGELFF. CDR3 bases: TGTGCCAGCAGTTTAAGGGACAGGCTGGCCGGGGAGCTGTTTTTT. Supplemented by reference TRBV28 and TRBJ2-2, the full variable domain reads DVKVTQSSRYLVKRTGEKVFLECVQDMDHENMFWYRQDPGLGLRLIYFSYDVKMKEKGDIPEGYSVSREKKERFSLILESASTNQTSMYLCASSLRDRLAGELFFGEGSRLTVL.